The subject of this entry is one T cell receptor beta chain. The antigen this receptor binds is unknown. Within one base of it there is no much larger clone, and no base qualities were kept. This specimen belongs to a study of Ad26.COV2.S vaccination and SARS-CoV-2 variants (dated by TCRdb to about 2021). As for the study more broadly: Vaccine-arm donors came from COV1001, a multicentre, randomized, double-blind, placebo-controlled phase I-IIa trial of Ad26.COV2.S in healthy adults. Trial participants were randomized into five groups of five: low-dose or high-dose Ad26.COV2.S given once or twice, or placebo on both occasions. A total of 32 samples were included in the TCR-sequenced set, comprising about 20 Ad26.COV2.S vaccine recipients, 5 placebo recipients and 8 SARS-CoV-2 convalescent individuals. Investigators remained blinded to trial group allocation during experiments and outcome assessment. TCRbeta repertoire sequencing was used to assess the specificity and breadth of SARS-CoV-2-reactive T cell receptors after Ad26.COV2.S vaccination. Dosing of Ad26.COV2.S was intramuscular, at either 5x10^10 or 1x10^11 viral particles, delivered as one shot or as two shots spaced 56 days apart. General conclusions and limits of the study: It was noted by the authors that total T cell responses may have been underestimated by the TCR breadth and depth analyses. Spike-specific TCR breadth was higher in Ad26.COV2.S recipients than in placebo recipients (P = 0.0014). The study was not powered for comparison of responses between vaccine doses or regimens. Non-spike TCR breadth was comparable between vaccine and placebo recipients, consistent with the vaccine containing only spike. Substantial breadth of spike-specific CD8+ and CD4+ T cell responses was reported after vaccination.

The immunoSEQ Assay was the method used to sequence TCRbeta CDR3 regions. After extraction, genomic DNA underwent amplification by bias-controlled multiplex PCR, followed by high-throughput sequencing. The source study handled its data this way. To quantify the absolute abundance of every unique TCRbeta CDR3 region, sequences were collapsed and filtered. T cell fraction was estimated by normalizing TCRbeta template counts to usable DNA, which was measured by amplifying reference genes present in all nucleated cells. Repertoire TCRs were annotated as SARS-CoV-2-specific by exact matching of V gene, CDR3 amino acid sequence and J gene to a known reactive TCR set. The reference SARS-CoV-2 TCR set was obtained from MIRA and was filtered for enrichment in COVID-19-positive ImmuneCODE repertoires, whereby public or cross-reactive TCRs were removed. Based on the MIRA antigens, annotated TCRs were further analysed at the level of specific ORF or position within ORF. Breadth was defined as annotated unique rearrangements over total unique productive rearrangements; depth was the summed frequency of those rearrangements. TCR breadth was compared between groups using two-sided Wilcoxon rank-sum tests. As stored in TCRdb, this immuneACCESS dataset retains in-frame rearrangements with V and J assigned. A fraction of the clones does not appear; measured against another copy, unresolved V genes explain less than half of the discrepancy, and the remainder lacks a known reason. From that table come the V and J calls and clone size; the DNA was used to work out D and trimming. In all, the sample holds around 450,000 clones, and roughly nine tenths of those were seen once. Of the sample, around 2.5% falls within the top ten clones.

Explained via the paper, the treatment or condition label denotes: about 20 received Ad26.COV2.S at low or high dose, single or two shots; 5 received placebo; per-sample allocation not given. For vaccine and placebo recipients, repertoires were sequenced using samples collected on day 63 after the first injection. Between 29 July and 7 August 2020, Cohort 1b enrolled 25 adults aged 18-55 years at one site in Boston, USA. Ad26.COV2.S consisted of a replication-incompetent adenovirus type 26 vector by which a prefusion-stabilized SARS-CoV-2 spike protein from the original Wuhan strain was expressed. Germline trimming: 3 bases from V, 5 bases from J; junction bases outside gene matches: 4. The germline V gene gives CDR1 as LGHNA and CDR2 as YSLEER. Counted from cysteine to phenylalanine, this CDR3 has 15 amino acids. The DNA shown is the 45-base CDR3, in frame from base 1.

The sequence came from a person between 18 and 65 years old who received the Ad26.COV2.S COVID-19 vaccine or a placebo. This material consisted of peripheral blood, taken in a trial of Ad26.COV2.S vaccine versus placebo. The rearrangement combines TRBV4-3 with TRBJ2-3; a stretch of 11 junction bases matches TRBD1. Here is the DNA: TGCGCCAGCAGCCAGGGGGACAGGGGGTTAGATACGCAGTATTTT. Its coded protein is CASSQGDRGLDTQYF.